Shown below are 18 T cell receptor beta chains from a single sample sequenced in a study of T cell changes during pregnancy in multiple sclerosis. The assay was immunoSEQ multiplex PCR, and TCRdb's table has in-frame clones only and misses some. The table records 85,000 to 130,000 clones, 90% to 95% of them present only once. The input for sequencing was peripheral blood, taken before pregnancy. The receptor source for this set is a female donor with multiple sclerosis, enrolled in a pregnancy study.

The chain recombines TRBV28 with TRBJ2-1, with TRBD2 identical over 8 bases. V shed 4 bases and J 6 bases; nucleotides not matched to a gene: 8. This CDR3 comprises 15 residues. Germline V lookup: CDR1 MDHEN, CDR2 SYDVKM. The CDR3 loop is CASSSTSGISNEQFF. Here the CDR3 DNA reads TGTGCCAGCAGTTCCACTAGCGGCATTTCCAATGAGCAGTTCTTC.

This chain uses TRBV6-6 with TRBJ2-5; no clear D gene. Trimming removed 7 bases at V and 4 bases at J, with 10 bases between. Germline V CDR1 and CDR2: MNHNY, SVGAGI (reference sequence). The CDR3 is 12 amino acids. CDR3 loop: CASTGPGETQYF. In DNA, the CDR3 is TGTGCCAGCACAGGCCCCGGAGAGACCCAGTACTTC.

The V call is TRBV7-8, the J call TRBJ1-5, with D perhaps TRBD1 (6 bases). Germline loops: CDR1 SGHVS, CDR2 FQNEAQ. The germline V and J ends were trimmed by 1 base and 0 bases, with 13 bases remaining between them. The CDR3 loop spans 17 amino acids. CDR3 protein: CASSLVRTAYSNQPQHF. CDR3 nucleotide sequence: TGTGCCAGCAGCTTAGTTCGGACAGCCTATAGCAATCAGCCCCAGCATTTT.

The genes are TRBV6-5 and TRBJ2-5; 14 bases map to TRBD2. CDR1 is MNHEY, CDR2 SVGAGI, per germline. CDR3 length: 16 residues. The V and J ends lost 2 bases and 6 bases, in that order; junction bases with no gene match: 5. The chain's CDR3 is CASSYRTSGRQKTQYF. The CDR3, as DNA: TGTGCCAGCAGTTACAGGACTAGCGGGAGGCAAAAGACCCAGTACTTC.

V and J are TRBV9 and TRBJ2-7; 7 bases match TRBD2. The germline V gene encodes CDR1 SGDLS and CDR2 YYNGEE. The J segment lost 1 base and the V segment lost 3 bases, leaving 4 bases of the junction unmatched. This CDR3 contains 14 residues. Written as DNA, the CDR3 is TGTGCCAGCAGCGCGGACGGGAGGTCCTACGAGCAGTACTTC. This sequence encodes CASSADGRSYEQYF.

V and J are TRBV4-3 and TRBJ1-4, with 7 bases lining up with TRBD1. CDR3 length: 15 amino acids. Germline V gene lookup returns CDR1 LGHNA and CDR2 YSLEER. V shed 4 bases and J 5 bases; nucleotides not matched to a gene: 7. The CDR3 DNA reads as TGCGCCAGCAGCCTTCAGACAGGGAGGAATGAAAAACTGTTTTTT. This sequence encodes CASSLQTGRNEKLFF.

The chain is built from TRBV7-7 and TRBJ2-1; unclear D gene. In germline, CDR1 is SSHAT, CDR2 FNYEAQ (reference sequence). Trimming cost V 3 bases and J 0 bases, with 9 bases left between them. The CDR3 loop spans 15 amino acids. This CDR3 is CASSLGISSYNEQFF. As DNA, the CDR3 is TGTGCCAGCAGCTTGGGCATAAGCTCCTACAATGAGCAGTTCTTC.

CDR3 sequence reads: CASSLLAGDSHEQFF. CDR3 sequence (DNA): TGTGCCAGCAGTTTACTAGCGGGAGACAGCCATGAGCAGTTCTTC. The genes are TRBV6-5 and TRBJ2-1; the match to TRBD2 covers 11 bases. From germline, CDR1 is MNHEY and CDR2 SVGAGI. With 4 bases clipped from V and 8 bases from J, the junction kept 7 bases outside the gene matches. The CDR3 loop spans 15 amino acids.

The chain combines TRBV5-1 with TRBJ2-3, with a possible D match to TRBD1 (5 bases). The CDR3 consists of 15 residues. V dropped 1 base and J dropped 1 base, with 10 bases sitting between them. Germline V CDR1 and CDR2: SGHRS, YFSETQ. In DNA form, the CDR3 reads TGCGCCAGCAGCTTGATCAGGGTGGGCACAGATACGCAGTATTTT. It encodes CASSLIRVGTDTQYF.

The V call is TRBV28, the J call TRBJ1-3, with D possibly matching TRBD1 (6 bases). CDR1 and CDR2 from the germline V gene are MDHEN and SYDVKM. The CDR3 contains 16 residues. V lost 7 bases and J lost 0, with 16 bases in between. As DNA, the CDR3 is TGTGCCAGCACCCGACAGGTACAGGTCTCTGGAAACACCATATATTTT. Protein product: CASTRQVQVSGNTIYF.

For the CDR3, the DNA is TGTGCCAGTAGTCCAGACTCAACTAACTATGGCTACACCTTC. As protein: CASSPDSTNYGYTF. The chain recombines TRBV19 with TRBJ1-2, with unresolved D. This CDR3 spans 14 amino acids. V lost 5 bases to trimming and J lost 0 bases, with 10 bases between them. Per germline, CDR1 LNHDA and CDR2 SQIVND (reference sequence).

About this clone itself: The junction departs from the called germline gene at one end, perhaps through a read error. The chain uses TRBV5-1 and TRBJ2-1; TRBD2 might be the D (5 bases). The CDR3 covers 12 residues. Per the germline V gene, CDR1 is SGHRS and CDR2 is YFSETQ. The CDR3 region is CASSSDSSEEFF. Written as DNA, the CDR3 is TGCGCCAGCAGCTCGGACTCGAGTGAGGAGTTCTTC.

The chain has TRBV4-1 and TRBJ1-4; TRBD1 might be the D (6 bases). This CDR3 comprises 16 residues. Germline V gives CDR1 MGHRA, CDR2 YSYEKL. The V and J ends lost 1 base and 5 bases respectively, with 14 bases between them. The CDR3 bases are TGCGCCAGCAGCCAAGGTCTAGGGCAGGGGAATGAAAAACTGTTTTTT. Translation gives CASSQGLGQGNEKLFF.

The rearrangement links TRBV5-8 to TRBJ2-7; D is perhaps TRBD1 (5 bases). Trimming pared 5 bases from V and 2 bases from J, leaving 17 bases between. CDR1 SGHTS and CDR2 YDEGEE come from the germline V gene. This CDR3 has 15 amino acids. As DNA, the CDR3 is TGTGCCAGCAGGCCGAGTGGCGACAGTACCTACGAGCAGTACTTC. Protein sequence: CASRPSGDSTYEQYF.

The count of this clone is one. Distinct nucleotide sequences in the sample also encode this CDR3. V usage is TRBV5-6 and J usage is TRBJ2-7; 8 nucleotides line up with TRBD1. Germline V gene sequence: CDR1 SGHDT, CDR2 YYEEEE. V was pared by 4 bases and J by 1 base, with 7 bases of the junction left unmatched. The length of the CDR3 is 15 residues. CDR3 residues: CASSLLGQGSYEQYF. The CDR3, as DNA: TGTGCCAGCAGCCTCCTTGGACAGGGTTCCTACGAGCAGTACTTC. Looking up the rest from reference TRBV5-6 and TRBJ2-7 gives the full variable domain: DAGVTQSPTHLIKTRGQQVTLRCSPKSGHDTVSWYQQALGQGPQFIFQYYEEEERQRGNFPDRFSGHQFPNYSSELNVNALLLGDSALYLCASSLLGQGSYEQYFGPGTRLTVT.

This clone was seen a few times. This chain links TRBV29-1 with TRBJ1-1; unclear D gene. CDR3 length: 14 amino acids. The V and J ends lost 6 bases and 2 bases respectively, with 16 bases between them. The germline V gene has CDR1 SQVTM and CDR2 ANQGSEA. CDR3 sequence (DNA): TGCAGCGTACTTGTCGGGAGGGTTAACACTGAAGCTTTCTTT. Protein: CSVLVGRVNTEAFF.

V and J are TRBV27 and TRBJ1-1, with a weak D call TRBD1 (6 bases). V gave up 0 bases and J gave up 5 bases, with 13 bases separating them. The CDR3 sequence is 15 residues long. The germline V gene encodes CDR1 MNHEY and CDR2 SMNVEV (reference sequence). The CDR3 DNA follows: TGTGCCAGCAGTTTATCTCAGGGGTCCAAGACTGAAGCTTTCTTT. Protein sequence: CASSLSQGSKTEAFF.

The chain joins TRBV27 to TRBJ2-7, with D uncertain. The V gene's germline CDR1 is MNHEY and CDR2 SMNVEV (reference sequence). The CDR3 extends over 13 amino acids. V was shortened by 5 bases and J by 0 bases, with 8 bases between the two germline ends. The DNA of the CDR3 is TGTGCCAGCAGTGTACAGCACTCCTACGAGCAGTACTTC. As protein: CASSVQHSYEQYF.